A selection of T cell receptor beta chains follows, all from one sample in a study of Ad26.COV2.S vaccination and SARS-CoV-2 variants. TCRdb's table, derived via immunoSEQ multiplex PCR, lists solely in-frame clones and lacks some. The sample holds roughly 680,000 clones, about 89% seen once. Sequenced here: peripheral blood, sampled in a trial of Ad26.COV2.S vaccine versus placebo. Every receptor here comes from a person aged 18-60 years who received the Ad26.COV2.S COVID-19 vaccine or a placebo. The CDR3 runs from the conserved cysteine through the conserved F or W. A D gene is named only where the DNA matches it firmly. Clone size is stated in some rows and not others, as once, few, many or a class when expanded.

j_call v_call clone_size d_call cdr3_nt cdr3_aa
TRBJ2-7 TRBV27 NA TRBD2 TGTGCCAGCAGCCTTAGCGGGAGTGTGGCCTACGAGCAGTACTTC CASSLSGSVAYEQYF
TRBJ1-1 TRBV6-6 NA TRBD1 TGTGCCAGCAATACAGGGGACACTGAAGCTTTCTTT CASNTGDTEAFF
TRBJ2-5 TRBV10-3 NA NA TGTGCCATCAGTGAGTCGAATACAGGAGAAGAGACCCAGTACTTC CAISESNTGEETQYF
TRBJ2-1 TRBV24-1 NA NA TGTGCCACCAGTGACCGCACCGGGAGCTCCTACAATGAGCAGTTCTTC CATSDRTGSSYNEQFF
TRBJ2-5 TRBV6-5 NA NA TGTGCCAGCAGAACAGATCCCCAAGAGACCCAGTACTTC CASRTDPQETQYF
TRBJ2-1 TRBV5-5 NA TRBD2 TGTGCCAGCAGCTTGGTTCGAGCGGGGGGCGATGAGCAGTTCTTC CASSLVRAGGDEQFF
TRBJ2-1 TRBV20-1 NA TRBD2 TGCAGTGCGAGTACTAGCGGGGTCTACAATGAGCAGTTCTTC CSASTSGVYNEQFF
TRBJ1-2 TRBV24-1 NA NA TGTGCCACCAGTTCAAGGACAGACAGAGCCGACAGATCCTATGGCTACACCTTC CATSSRTDRADRSYGYTF
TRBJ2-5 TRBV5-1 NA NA TGCGCCAGCAGGTATCCCCAAGAGACCCAGTACTTC CASRYPQETQYF
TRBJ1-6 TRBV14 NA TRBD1 TGTGCCAGCAGCCGCAGGGGGAACTTTTATAATTCACCCCTCCACTTT CASSRRGNFYNSPLHF
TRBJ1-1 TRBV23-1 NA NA TGCGCCAGCAGTCAATCCCGACCGGTGAACACTGAAGCTTTCTTT CASSQSRPVNTEAFF
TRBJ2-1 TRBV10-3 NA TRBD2 TGTGCCATCAGCGGGGGGTTAGCGGGAGGGTACAATGAGCAGTTCTTC CAISGGLAGGYNEQFF
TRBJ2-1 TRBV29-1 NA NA TGCAGCGTGGGACTTCCTATGAGAAGTTCTGTCACCTACAATGAGCAGTTCTTC CSVGLPMRSSVTYNEQFF
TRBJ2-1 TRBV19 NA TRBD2 TGTGCCAGTCGGGCTAGCGGGGGATTTGGAATGATTGAGCAGTTCTTC CASRASGGFGMIEQFF
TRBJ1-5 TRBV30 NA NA TGTGCCTGGAGTCCAGGGAGCAATCAGCCCCAGCATTTT CAWSPGSNQPQHF
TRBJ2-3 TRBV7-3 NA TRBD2 TGTGCCAGCAGCCCACGGGGGGGGCCGGGTTCTAGCACAGATACGCAGTATTTT CASSPRGGPGSSTDTQYF
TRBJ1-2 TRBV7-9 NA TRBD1 TGTGCCAGCAGCTTAGCGGGGACAGGCCTTAACTATGGCTACACCTTC CASSLAGTGLNYGYTF
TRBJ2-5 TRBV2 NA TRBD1 TGTGCCAGCAGTAACACAGGGGGCTGGGAGACCCAGTACTTC CASSNTGGWETQYF
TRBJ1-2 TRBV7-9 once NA TGTGCCAGCAGCTTCCTGGGGGCAGGCGGCTACACCTTC CASSFLGAGGYTF
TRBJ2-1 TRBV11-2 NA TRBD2 TGTGCCAGCATCGAGACTAGCGGGAGTCGCAATGAGCAGTTCTTC CASIETSGSRNEQFF
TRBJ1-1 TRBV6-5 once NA TGTGCCAGCAGTTACTCGGCAGGGGCGGACACTGAAGCTTTCTTT CASSYSAGADTEAFF
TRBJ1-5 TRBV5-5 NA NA TGTGCCAGCAGCTCCCAGGTAAACAATCAGCCCCAGCATTTT CASSSQVNNQPQHF
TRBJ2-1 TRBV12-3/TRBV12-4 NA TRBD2 TGTGCCAGCCTGGGCGGGGGGGATAATGAGCAGTTCTTC CASLGGGDNEQFF
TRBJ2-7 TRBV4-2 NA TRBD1 TGTGCCAGCAGCCAAGGGACAGGACGCTACGAGCAGTACTTC CASSQGTGRYEQYF
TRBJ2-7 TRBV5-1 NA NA TGCGCCAGCAGCTTGGAGGCCGGGACCGGGGGTTACGAGCAGTACTTC CASSLEAGTGGYEQYF
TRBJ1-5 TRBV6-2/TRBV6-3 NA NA TGTGCCAGCAGTCGGACGTACGGCAATCAGCCCCAGCATTTT CASSRTYGNQPQHF
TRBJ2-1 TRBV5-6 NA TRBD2 TGTGCCAGCAGCTTGGTGGCGGGAGGGCCCGACAATGAGCAGTTCTTC CASSLVAGGPDNEQFF
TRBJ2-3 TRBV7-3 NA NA TGTGCCAGCAGCAAAAACAGGGCAGATACGCAGTATTTT CASSKNRADTQYF
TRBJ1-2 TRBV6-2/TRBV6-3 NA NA TGTGCCAGCAGTTCTACAGTGTTTTTACGGGACGGCTACACCTTC CASSSTVFLRDGYTF
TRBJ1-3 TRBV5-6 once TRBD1 TGTGCCAGCAGCTCGACAGGGGCTGGAAACACCATATATTTT CASSSTGAGNTIYF
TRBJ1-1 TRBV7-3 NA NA TGTGCCAGCGGGACCGGGACTTCAATCACTGAAGCTTTCTTT CASGTGTSITEAFF
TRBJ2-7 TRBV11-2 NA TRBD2 TGTGCCAGCAGCCTCGCTAGCGGAGCTTTGTACGAGCAGTACTTC CASSLASGALYEQYF
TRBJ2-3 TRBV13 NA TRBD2 TGTGCCAGCAGCTTCTCCCAGCGGGAGCTGACAGATACGCAGTATTTT CASSFSQRELTDTQYF
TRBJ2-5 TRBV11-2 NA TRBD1 TGTGCCAGCAAAGCCCGGGACAGGGTGACCCAGTACTTC CASKARDRVTQYF
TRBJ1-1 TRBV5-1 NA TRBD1 TGCGCCAGCAGCGGGGGGACAGCGAACACTGAAGCTTTCTTT CASSGGTANTEAFF
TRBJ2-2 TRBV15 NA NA TGTGCCACCAGCAGAGGGTCAGGGTACGACACCGGGGAGCTGTTTTTT CATSRGSGYDTGELFF
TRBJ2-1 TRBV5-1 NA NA TGCGCCAGCAGCCCGGACCCCCGGACCTCCTACAATGAGCAGTTCTTC CASSPDPRTSYNEQFF
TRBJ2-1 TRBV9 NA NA TGTGCCAGCAGCGGCGGGGCGATAGCGGACTACAATGAGCAGTTCTTC CASSGGAIADYNEQFF
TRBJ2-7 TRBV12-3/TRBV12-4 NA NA TGTGCCAGCAGCCGCTCTGACACCTACGAGCAGTACTTC CASSRSDTYEQYF
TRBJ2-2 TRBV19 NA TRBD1 TGTGCCAGTAGTATAGGAGGGGGCCTGAACACCGGGGAGCTGTTTTTT CASSIGGGLNTGELFF
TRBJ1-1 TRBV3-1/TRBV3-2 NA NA TGTGCCAGCAGCCAACAGTCAGGGAACACTGAAGCTTTCTTT CASSQQSGNTEAFF
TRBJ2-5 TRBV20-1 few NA TGCAGTGCTAGCGGGGGAGTGACCCAGTACTTC CSASGGVTQYF
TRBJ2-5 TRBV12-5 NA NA TGTGCTAGTGGTTTGGTACTTGAGTCCCAGTACTTC CASGLVLESQYF
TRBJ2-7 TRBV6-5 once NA TGTGCCACCTCCCGGACGGGGACCTACGAGCAGTACTTC CATSRTGTYEQYF
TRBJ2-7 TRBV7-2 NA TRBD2 TGTGCCAGCAGCTTAAATCCGGGACTAGCGGTCTCCTACGAGCAGTACTTC CASSLNPGLAVSYEQYF
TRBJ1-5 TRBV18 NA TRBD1 TGTGCCAGCTCACCGACAGGGCGAGATCAGCCCCAGCATTTT CASSPTGRDQPQHF
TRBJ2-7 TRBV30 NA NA TGTGCCTGGAGTGGGTCCTCTCCCTACGAGCAGTACTTC CAWSGSSPYEQYF
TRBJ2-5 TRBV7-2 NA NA TGTGCCAGCAGCCCGTTACGGGAGTGGGAGACCCAGTACTTC CASSPLREWETQYF